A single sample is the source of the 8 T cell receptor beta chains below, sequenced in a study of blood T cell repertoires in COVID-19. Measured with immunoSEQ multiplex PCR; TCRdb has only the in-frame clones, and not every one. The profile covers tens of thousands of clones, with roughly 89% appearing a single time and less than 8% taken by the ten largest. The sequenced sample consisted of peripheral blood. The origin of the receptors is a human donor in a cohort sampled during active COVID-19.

The CDR3 spells CAWKRRGRNTIYF. In nucleotides, the CDR3 is TGTGCCTGGAAAAGGAGGGGGCGGAACACCATATATTTT. The chain recombines TRBV30 with TRBJ1-3, with 7 bases aligning to TRBD1. The CDR3 contains 13 residues. Trimming took 4 bases from V and 7 from J; bases not matched to a gene: 7. The germline CDR1 and CDR2 sequences are GTSNPN and SVGIG (reference sequence).

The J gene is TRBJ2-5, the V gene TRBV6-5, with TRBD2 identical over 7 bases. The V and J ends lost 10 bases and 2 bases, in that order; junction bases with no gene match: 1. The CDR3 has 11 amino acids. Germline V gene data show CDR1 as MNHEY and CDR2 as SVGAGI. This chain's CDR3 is CATSGQETQYF. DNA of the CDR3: TGTGCCACTAGCGGTCAAGAGACCCAGTACTTC.

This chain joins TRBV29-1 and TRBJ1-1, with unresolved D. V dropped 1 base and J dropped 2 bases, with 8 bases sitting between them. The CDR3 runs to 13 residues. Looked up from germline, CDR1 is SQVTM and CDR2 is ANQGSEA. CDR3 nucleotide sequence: TGCAGCGTTGAAGGGACTGTTAACACTGAAGCTTTCTTT. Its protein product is CSVEGTVNTEAFF.

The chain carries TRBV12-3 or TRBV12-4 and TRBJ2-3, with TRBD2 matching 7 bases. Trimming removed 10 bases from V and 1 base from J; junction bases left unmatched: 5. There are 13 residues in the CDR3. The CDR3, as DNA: TGTGCCACCCAGCGGGACCGCACAGATACGCAGTATTTT. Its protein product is CATQRDRTDTQYF.

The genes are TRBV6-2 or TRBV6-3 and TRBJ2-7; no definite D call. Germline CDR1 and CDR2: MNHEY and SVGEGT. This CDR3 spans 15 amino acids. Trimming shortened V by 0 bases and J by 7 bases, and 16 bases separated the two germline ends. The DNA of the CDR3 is TGTGCCAGCAGTTACTCCACCATACGAGGTAGGGAGCAGTACTTC. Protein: CASSYSTIRGREQYF.

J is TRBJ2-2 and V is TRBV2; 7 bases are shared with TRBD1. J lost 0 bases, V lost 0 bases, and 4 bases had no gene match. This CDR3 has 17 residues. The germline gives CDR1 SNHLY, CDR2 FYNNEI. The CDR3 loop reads CASSEAEDRPNTGELFF. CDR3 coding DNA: TGTGCCAGCAGTGAAGCCGAGGACAGGCCGAACACCGGGGAGCTGTTTTTT.

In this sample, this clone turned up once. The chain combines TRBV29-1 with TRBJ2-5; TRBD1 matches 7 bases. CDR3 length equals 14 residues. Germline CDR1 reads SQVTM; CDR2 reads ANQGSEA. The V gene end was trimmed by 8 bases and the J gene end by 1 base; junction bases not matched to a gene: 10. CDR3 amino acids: CSTSTGTAQETQYF. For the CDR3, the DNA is TGCAGCACCTCCACCGGGACAGCCCAAGAGACCCAGTACTTC.

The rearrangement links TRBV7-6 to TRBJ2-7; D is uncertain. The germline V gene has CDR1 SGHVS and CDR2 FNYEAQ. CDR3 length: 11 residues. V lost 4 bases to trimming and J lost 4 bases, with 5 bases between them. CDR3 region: CASSSVYEQYF. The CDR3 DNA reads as TGTGCCAGCAGCTCGGTATACGAGCAGTACTTC.